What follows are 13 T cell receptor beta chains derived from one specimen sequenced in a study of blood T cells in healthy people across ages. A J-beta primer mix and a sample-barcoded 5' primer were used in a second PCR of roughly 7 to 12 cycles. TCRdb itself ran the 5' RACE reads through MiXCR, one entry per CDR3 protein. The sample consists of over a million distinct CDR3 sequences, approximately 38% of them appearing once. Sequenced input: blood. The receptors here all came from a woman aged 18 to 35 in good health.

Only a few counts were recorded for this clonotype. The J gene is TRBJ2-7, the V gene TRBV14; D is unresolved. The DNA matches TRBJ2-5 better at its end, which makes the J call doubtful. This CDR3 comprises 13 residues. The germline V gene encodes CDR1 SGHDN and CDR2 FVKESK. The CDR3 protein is CASSQGGWGTQYF. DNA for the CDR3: TGTGCCAGCAGCCAAGGGGGATGGGGGACCCAGTACTTC.

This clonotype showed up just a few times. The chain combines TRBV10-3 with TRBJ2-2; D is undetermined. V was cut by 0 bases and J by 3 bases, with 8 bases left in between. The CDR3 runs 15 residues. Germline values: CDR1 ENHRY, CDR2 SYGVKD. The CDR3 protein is CAISESGQYTGELFF. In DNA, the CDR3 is TGTGCCATCAGTGAGTCAGGCCAATACACCGGGGAGCTGTTTTTT.

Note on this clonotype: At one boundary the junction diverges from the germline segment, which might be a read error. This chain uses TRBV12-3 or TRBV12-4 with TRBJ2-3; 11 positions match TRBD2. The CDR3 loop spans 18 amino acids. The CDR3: CASRPGTSGIPSTDTRYF. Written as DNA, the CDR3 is TGTGCCAGCAGACCCGGGACTAGCGGCATCCCTAGCACAGATACGCGGTATTTT.

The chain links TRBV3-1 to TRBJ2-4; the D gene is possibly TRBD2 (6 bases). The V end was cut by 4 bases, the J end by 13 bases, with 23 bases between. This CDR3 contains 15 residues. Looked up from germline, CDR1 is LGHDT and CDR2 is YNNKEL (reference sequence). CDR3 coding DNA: TGTGCCAGCAGCCCGGGACTCCTCTCCTACAATGAGCAGTACTTC. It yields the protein CASSPGLLSYNEQYF.

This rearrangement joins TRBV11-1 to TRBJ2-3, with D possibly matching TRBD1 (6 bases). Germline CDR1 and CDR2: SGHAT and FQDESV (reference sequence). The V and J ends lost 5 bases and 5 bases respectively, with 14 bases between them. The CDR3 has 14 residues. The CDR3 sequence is CASSTYRAGDTQYF. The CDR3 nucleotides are TGTGCCAGCAGCACCTACAGGGCGGGAGATACGCAGTATTTT.

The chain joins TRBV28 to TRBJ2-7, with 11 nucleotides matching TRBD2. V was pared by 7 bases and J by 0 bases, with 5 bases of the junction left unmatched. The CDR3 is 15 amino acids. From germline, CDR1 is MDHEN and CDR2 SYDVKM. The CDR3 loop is CASTPSGGSSYEQYF. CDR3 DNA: TGTGCCAGCACACCTAGCGGGGGGAGCTCCTACGAGCAGTACTTC.

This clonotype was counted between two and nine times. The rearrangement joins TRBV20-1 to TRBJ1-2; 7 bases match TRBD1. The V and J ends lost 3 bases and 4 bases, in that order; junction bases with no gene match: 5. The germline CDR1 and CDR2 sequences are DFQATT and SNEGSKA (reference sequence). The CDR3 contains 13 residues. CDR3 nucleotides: TGCAGTGCTAGTGACAGGGTGACCTATGGCTACACCTTC. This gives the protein CSASDRVTYGYTF.

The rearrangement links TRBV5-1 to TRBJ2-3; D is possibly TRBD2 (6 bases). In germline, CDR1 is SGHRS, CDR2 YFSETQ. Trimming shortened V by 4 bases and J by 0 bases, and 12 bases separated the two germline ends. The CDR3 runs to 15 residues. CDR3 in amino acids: CASSNGGASTDTQYF. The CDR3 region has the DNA TGCGCCAGCAGCAATGGCGGGGCTAGCACAGATACGCAGTATTTT. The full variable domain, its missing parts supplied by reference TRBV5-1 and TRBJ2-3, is KAGVTQTPRYLIKTRGQQVTLSCSPISGHRSVSWYQQTPGQGLQFLFEYFSETQRNKGNFPGRFSGRQFSNSRSEMNVSTLELGDSALYLCASSNGGASTDTQYFGPGTRLTVL.

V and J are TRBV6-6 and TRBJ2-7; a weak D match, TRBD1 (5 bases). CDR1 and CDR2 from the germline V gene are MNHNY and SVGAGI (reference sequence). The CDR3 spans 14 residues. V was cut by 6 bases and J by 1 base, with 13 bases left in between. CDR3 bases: TGTGCCAGCAGGTCAGGGTACGGTTCCTACGAGCAGTACTTC. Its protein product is CASRSGYGSYEQYF.

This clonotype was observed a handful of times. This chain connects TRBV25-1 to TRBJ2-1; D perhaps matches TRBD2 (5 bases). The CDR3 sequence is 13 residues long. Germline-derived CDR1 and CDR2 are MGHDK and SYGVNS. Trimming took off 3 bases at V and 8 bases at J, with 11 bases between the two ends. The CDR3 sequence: CASSERADYEQFF. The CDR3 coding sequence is TGTGCCAGCAGTGAGCGGGCTGACTATGAGCAGTTCTTC. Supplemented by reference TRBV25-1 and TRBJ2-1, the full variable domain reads EADIYQTPRYLVIGTGKKITLECSQTMGHDKMYWYQQDPGMELHLIHYSYGVNSTEKGDLSSESTVSRIRTEHFPLTLESARPSHTSQYLCASSERADYEQFFGPGTRLTVL.

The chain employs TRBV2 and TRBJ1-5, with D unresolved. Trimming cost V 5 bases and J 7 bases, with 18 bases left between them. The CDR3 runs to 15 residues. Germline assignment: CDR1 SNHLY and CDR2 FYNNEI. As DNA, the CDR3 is TGTGCCAGCAGTTACCAGACGACCTCTGGGCAGCCCCAGCATTTT. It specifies CASSYQTTSGQPQHF.

CDR3 sequence: CASSSTGGPGNTIYF. The CDR3, as DNA: TGCGCCAGCAGCTCCACCGGGGGGCCTGGAAACACCATATATTTT. This chain links TRBV5-1 with TRBJ1-3, with a possible D match to TRBD1 (6 bases). Trimming shortened V by 3 bases and J by 2 bases, and 12 bases separated the two germline ends. The CDR3 extends over 15 amino acids. CDR1 and CDR2 (germline): SGHRS, YFSETQ.

The CDR3 reads CSARESGGSTYNEQFF. The CDR3 DNA reads as TGCAGTGCTAGAGAGAGCGGGGGGAGTACCTACAATGAGCAGTTCTTC. The rearrangement links TRBV20-1 to TRBJ2-1; 9 bases line up with TRBD2. With 0 bases clipped from V and 2 bases from J, the junction kept 5 bases outside the gene matches. The length of the CDR3 is 16 residues. Germline loops: CDR1 DFQATT, CDR2 SNEGSKA (reference sequence).